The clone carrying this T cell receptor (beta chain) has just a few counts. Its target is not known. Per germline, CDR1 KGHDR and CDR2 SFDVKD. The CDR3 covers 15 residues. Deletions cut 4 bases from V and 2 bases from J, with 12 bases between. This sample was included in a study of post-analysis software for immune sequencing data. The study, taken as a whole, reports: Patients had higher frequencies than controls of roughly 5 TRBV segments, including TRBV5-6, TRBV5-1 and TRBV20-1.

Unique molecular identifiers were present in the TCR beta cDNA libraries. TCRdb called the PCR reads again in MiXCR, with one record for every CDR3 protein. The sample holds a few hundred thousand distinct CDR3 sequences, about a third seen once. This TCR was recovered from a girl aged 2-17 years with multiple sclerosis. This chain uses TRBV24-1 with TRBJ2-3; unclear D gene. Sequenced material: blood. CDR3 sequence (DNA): TGTGCCACCAGTGACCATCCGGGCCCCACAGATACGCAGTATTTT. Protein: CATSDHPGPTDTQYF.